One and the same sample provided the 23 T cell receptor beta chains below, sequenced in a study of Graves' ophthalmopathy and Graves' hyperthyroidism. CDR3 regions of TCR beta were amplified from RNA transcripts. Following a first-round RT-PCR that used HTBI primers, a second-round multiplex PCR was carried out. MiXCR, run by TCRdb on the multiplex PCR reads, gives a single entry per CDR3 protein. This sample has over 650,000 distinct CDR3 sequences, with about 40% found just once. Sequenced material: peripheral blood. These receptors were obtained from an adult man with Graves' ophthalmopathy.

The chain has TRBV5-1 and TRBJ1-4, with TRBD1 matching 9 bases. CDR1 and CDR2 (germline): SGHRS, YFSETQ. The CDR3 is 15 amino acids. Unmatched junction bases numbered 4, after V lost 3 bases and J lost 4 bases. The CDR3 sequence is CASSYGQGNNEKLFF. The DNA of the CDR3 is TGCGCCAGCAGCTATGGACAGGGGAATAATGAAAAACTGTTTTTT.

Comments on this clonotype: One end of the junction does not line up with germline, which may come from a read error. CDR3 sequence (DNA): TGTGCCAGCAGTTCCCGCCCGGGTTCTAAGGTCCTCTTC. Translated: CASSSRPGSKVLF. The chain joins TRBV12-3 or TRBV12-4 to TRBJ1-2; unclear D gene. The CDR3 contains 13 residues.

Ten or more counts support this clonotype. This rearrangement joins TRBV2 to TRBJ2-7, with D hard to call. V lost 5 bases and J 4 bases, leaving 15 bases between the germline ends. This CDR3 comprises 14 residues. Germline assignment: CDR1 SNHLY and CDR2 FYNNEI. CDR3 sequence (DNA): TGTGCCAGCAGTCGCGACAACCAACTATACGAGCAGTACTTC. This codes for CASSRDNQLYEQYF.

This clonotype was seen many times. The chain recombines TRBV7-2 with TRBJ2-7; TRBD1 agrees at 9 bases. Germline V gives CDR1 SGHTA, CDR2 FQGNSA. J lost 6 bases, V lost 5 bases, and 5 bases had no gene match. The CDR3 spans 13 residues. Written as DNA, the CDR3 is TGTGCCAGCAGCCGGGACAGGGAGTTCGAGCAGTACTTC. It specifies CASSRDREFEQYF.

CDR3: CATSETGTQETQYF. Written as DNA, the CDR3 is TGTGCCACCAGTGAGACAGGGACGCAAGAGACCCAGTACTTC. This rearrangement joins TRBV24-1 to TRBJ2-5; TRBD1 matches 7 bases. The CDR3 has 14 residues. The germline CDR1 and CDR2 sequences are KGHDR and SFDVKD. With 4 bases clipped from V and 2 bases from J, the junction kept 3 bases outside the gene matches.

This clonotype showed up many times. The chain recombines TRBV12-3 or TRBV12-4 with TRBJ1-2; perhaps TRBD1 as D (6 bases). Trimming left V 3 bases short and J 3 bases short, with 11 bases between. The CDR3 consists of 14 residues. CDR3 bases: TGTGCCAGCAGTTTTCACAGGGTGGACTATGGCTACACCTTC. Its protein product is CASSFHRVDYGYTF.

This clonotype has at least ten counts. CDR3 coding DNA: TGTGCCAGCAGCTTCCCGAACGGCGAGAACACTGAAGCTTTCTTT. Amino acid sequence: CASSFPNGENTEAFF. V gene TRBV7-9 combines with J gene TRBJ1-1; D unresolved. The CDR3 runs 15 residues. V was clipped by 3 bases and J by 1 base, with 12 bases between them. CDR1 SEHNR and CDR2 FQNEAQ come from the germline V gene (reference sequence).

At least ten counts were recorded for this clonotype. This CDR3 reads CSARGRASNQPQHF. The CDR3 DNA sequence: TGCAGTGCTAGAGGGAGGGCCAGCAATCAGCCCCAGCATTTT. The chain has TRBV20-1 and TRBJ1-5; D unclear. The V gene's germline CDR1 is DFQATT and CDR2 SNEGSKA (reference sequence). Between the trimmed V and J ends, which lost 1 base and 1 base, there was a span of 8 bases. This CDR3 has 14 amino acids.

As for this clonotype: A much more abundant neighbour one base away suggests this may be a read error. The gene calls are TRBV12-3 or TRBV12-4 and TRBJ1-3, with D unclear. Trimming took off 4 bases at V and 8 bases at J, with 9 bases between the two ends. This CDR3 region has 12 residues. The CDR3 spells CASSSPSHTIYF. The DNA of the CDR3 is TGTGCCAGCAGTTCGCCGAGCCACACCATATATTTT.

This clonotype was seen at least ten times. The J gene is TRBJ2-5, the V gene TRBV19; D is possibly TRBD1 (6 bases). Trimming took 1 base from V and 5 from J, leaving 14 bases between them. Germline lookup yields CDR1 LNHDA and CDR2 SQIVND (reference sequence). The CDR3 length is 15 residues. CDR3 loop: CASSIGTGFSETQYF. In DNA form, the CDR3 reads TGTGCCAGTAGTATAGGAACAGGGTTTTCGGAGACCCAGTACTTC.

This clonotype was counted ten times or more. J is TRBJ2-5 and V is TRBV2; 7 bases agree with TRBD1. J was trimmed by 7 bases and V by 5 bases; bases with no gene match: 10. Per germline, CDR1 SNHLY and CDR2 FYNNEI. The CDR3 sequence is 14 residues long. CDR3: CASSPQGSGATQYF. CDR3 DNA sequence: TGTGCCAGCAGTCCACAGGGGAGCGGAGCGACCCAGTACTTC.

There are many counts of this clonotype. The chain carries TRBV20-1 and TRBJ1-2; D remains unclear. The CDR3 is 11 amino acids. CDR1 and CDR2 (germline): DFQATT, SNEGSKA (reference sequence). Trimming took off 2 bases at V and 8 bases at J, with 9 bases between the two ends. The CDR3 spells CSARTRGGYTF. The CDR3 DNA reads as TGCAGTGCTAGAACTCGGGGAGGCTACACCTTC.

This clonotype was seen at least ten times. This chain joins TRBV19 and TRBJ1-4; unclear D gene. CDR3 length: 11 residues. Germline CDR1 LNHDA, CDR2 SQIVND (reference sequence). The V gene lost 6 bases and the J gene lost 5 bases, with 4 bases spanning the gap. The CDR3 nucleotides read TGTGCCAGTAGCACGAATGAAAAACTGTTTTTT. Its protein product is CASSTNEKLFF.

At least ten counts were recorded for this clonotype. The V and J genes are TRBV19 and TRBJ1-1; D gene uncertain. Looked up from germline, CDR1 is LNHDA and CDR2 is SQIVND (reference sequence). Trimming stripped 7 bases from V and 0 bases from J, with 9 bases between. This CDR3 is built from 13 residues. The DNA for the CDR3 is TGTGCCAGTACAAGGGCGGTGAACACTGAAGCTTTCTTT. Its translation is CASTRAVNTEAFF.

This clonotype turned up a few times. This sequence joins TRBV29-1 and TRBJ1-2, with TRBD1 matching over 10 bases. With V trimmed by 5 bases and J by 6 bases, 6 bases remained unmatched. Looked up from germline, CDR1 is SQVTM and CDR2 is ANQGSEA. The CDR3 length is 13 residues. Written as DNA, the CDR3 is TGCAGCGTTTCCGGGACAGGGGACAATGGCTACACCTTC. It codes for CSVSGTGDNGYTF.

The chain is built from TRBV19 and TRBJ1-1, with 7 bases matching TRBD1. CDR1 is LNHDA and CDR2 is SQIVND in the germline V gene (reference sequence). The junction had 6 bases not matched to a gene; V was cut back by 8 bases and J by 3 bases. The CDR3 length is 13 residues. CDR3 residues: CASGSDRDTEAFF. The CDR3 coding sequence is TGTGCCAGTGGTAGCGACAGGGACACTGAAGCTTTCTTT.

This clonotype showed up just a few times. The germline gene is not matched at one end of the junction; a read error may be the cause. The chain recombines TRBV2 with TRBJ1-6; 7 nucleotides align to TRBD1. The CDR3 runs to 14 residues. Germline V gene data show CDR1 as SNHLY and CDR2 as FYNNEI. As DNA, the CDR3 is TGTACCAGCAGAGATCAGGGGGATAATTCACCCCTCCACTTT. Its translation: CTSRDQGDNSPLHF.

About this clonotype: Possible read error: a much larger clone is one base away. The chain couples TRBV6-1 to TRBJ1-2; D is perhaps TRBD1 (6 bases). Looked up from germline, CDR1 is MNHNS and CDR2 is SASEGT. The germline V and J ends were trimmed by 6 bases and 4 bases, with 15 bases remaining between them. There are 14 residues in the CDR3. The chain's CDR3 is CASRALGTPYGYTF. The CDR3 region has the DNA TGTGCCAGCAGAGCGCTGGGGACACCCTATGGCTACACCTTC.

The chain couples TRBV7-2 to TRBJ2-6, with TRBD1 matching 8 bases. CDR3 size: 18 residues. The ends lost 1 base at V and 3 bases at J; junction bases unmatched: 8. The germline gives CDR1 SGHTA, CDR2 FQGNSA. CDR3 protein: CASSLDGRGRDGANVLTF. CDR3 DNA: TGTGCCAGCAGCTTAGACGGCAGGGGGCGCGATGGGGCCAACGTCCTGACTTTC.

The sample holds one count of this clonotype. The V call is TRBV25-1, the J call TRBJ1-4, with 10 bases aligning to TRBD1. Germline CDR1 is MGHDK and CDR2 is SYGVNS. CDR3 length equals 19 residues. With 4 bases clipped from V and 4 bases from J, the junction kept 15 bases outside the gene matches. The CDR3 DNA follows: TGTGCCAGCAGTGGAGGCCTCAGCTGGGGGACAGGGGTTAATGAAAAACTGTTTTTT. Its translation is CASSGGLSWGTGVNEKLFF.

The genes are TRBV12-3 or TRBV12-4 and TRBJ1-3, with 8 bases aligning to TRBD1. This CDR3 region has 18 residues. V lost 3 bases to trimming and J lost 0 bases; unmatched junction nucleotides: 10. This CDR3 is CASSFGSLRGPSGNTIYF. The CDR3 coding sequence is TGTGCCAGCAGTTTTGGTTCGCTCAGGGGGCCCTCTGGAAACACCATATATTTT.

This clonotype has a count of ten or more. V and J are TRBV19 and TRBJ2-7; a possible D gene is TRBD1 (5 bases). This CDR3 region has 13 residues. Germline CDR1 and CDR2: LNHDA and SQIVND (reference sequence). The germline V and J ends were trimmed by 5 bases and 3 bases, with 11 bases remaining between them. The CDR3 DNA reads TGTGCCAGTAGTCGACAGAGCCACTACGAGCAGTACTTC. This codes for CASSRQSHYEQYF.

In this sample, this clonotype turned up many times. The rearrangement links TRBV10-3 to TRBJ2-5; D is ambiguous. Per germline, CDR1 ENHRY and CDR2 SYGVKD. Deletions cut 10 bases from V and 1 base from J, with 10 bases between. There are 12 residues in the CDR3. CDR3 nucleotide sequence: TGTGCCACCCGGACGACCCAAGAGACCCAGTACTTC. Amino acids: CATRTTQETQYF.